This is a list of T cell receptor beta chains from one sample in a study of blood T cell repertoires in COVID-19. Sequencing was performed with immunoSEQ multiplex PCR; in TCRdb, only in-frame clones are kept and a portion is missing. This sample has some 130,000 clones, with roughly 91% found just once. Sample: peripheral blood. The receptors were gathered from a man aged 45-65 years with active or convalescent COVID-19. CDR3s include the opening cysteine and the closing phenylalanine or tryptophan. Fields, in order: J gene, clone size, CDR3 length, D gene, V gene, CDR3 protein, CDR3 DNA. A D gene is named only where the DNA matches it firmly. The size entry is marked missing in some rows and otherwise reads once, few, many or a size class.

>TRBJ2-5|NA|16|NA|TRBV2
CASSEDVRGRSETQYF
TGTGCCAGCAGTGAAGATGTGCGGGGTAGGTCGGAGACCCAGTACTTC
>TRBJ1-4|few|15|TRBD1|TRBV15
CATSLRGGTNEKLFF
TGTGCCACCAGCCTTAGAGGGGGCACTAATGAAAAACTGTTTTTT
>TRBJ2-1|NA|14|NA|TRBV5-6
CASSLGTEYNEQFF
TGTGCCAGCAGCTTGGGGACAGAGTACAATGAGCAGTTCTTC
>TRBJ2-1|few|12|NA|TRBV18
CASSPRFQEQFF
TGTGCCAGCTCACCCCGATTTCAGGAGCAGTTCTTC
>TRBJ2-2|NA|14|NA|TRBV4-2
CASSQETQTGELFF
TGTGCCAGCAGCCAAGAGACTCAGACCGGGGAGCTGTTTTTT
>TRBJ2-7|NA|13|NA|TRBV11-2
CASSPLTSSEQYF
TGTGCCAGCAGCCCTTTGACTAGTAGCGAGCAGTACTTC
>TRBJ2-2|few|13|NA|TRBV9
CASSADGKGELFF
TGTGCCAGCAGCGCAGACGGGAAGGGGGAGCTGTTTTTT
>TRBJ2-7|NA|15|NA|TRBV19
CASSIREDTAYEQYF
TGTGCCAGTAGTATAAGAGAGGACACAGCCTACGAGCAGTACTTC
>TRBJ2-2|once|13|NA|TRBV2
CASSALKLGELFF
TGTGCCAGCAGTGCGCTGAAGCTCGGGGAGCTGTTTTTT
>TRBJ2-1|once|13|NA|TRBV14
CASSQRLNNEQFF
TGTGCCAGCAGCCAGCGGTTAAACAATGAGCAGTTCTTC
>TRBJ1-1|NA|16|TRBD1|TRBV4-3
CASSQDRSGGNTEAFF
TGCGCCAGCAGCCAAGATCGCTCAGGGGGTAACACTGAAGCTTTCTTT
>TRBJ2-7|many|14|TRBD2|TRBV9
CASSAGGAPYEQYF
TGTGCCAGCAGCGCCGGGGGGGCCCCCTACGAGCAGTACTTC
>TRBJ2-1|NA|13|TRBD1|TRBV2
CASSSRGLDEQFF
TGTGCCAGCAGCAGCAGGGGGCTCGATGAGCAGTTCTTC
>TRBJ1-1|NA|15|NA|TRBV6-2/TRBV6-3
CASSSWGGRNTEAFF
TGTGCCAGCAGCTCGTGGGGGGGTCGAAACACTGAAGCTTTCTTT
>TRBJ2-2|NA|14|TRBD2|TRBV29-1
CSGGTSGNGGELFF
TGCAGCGGTGGGACTAGCGGGAATGGCGGGGAGCTGTTTTTT
>TRBJ2-7|NA|14|TRBD1|TRBV5-4
CASSLMTGQLEQYF
TGTGCCAGCAGCTTAATGACAGGGCAGCTCGAGCAGTACTTC
>TRBJ2-4|NA|16|NA|TRBV23-1
CASSQLVIKAKNIQYF
TGCGCCAGCAGTCAATTAGTAATTAAAGCCAAAAACATTCAGTACTTC
>TRBJ2-6|once|16|TRBD1|TRBV5-1
CATGQESLSGANVLTF
TGCGCCACCGGACAGGAATCCCTCTCTGGGGCCAACGTCCTGACTTTC
>TRBJ2-5|NA|15|TRBD1|TRBV4-1
CASSQDPGGFETQYF
TGCGCCAGCAGCCAAGACCCAGGGGGCTTTGAGACCCAGTACTTC
>TRBJ1-1|NA|13|NA|TRBV19
CASSIKVGAEAFF
TGTGCCAGTAGTATTAAGGTGGGAGCTGAAGCTTTCTTT
>TRBJ2-1|NA|14|NA|TRBV3-1/TRBV3-2
CASSQVISVNEQFF
TGTGCCAGCAGCCAAGTGATTAGCGTGAATGAGCAGTTCTTC
>TRBJ1-6|NA|16|NA|TRBV14
CASSQGSGSRHSPLHF
TGTGCCAGCAGCCAAGGTTCGGGGAGCCGGCATTCACCCCTCCACTTT
>TRBJ2-1|NA|17|TRBD1|TRBV19
CASSPRTGGLAVNEQFF
TGTGCCAGTAGTCCCCGGACAGGGGGCCTAGCGGTCAATGAGCAGTTCTTC
>TRBJ2-3|NA|17|NA|TRBV6-2/TRBV6-3
CASSSPGSQVGTDTQYF
TGTGCCAGCAGTTCCCCAGGCTCGCAGGTTGGCACAGATACGCAGTATTTT
>TRBJ2-3|NA|16|TRBD2|TRBV18
CASSPSSGRVTDTQYF
TGTGCCAGCTCACCAAGTAGCGGGAGAGTTACAGATACGCAGTATTTT
>TRBJ2-7|NA|13|NA|TRBV7-2
CASGDGVSYEQYF
TGTGCCAGCGGAGACGGCGTCTCCTACGAGCAGTACTTC
>TRBJ2-5|NA|15|NA|TRBV24-1
CATSAPLGNQETQYF
TGTGCCACCAGTGCCCCTTTGGGCAATCAAGAGACCCAGTACTTC
>TRBJ2-1|medium-sized|15|TRBD2|TRBV4-1
CASSQLAGEQREQFF
TGCGCCAGCAGCCAACTAGCGGGAGAGCAACGTGAGCAGTTCTTC
>TRBJ2-7|once|15|TRBD2|TRBV11-2
CASSLDLAGNHEQYF
TGTGCCAGCAGCTTAGATCTAGCGGGAAACCACGAGCAGTACTTC
>TRBJ2-5|NA|14|TRBD1|TRBV10-3
CAISRDRSPETQYF
TGTGCCATCAGTCGGGACAGGTCGCCAGAGACCCAGTACTTC
>TRBJ1-6|NA|15|NA|TRBV10-1
CASSEGSSYNSPLHF
TGCGCCAGCAGTGAGGGTAGCTCCTATAATTCACCCCTCCACTTT
>TRBJ2-3|NA|15|TRBD2|TRBV10-3
CAISGSSGVTDTQYF
TGTGCCATCAGTGGCTCTAGCGGAGTCACAGATACGCAGTATTTT
>TRBJ1-3|NA|17|NA|TRBV6-6
CASSPAPMPGAGNTIYF
TGTGCCAGCAGTCCAGCTCCTATGCCCGGGGCTGGAAACACCATATATTTT
>TRBJ1-2|NA|12|TRBD1|TRBV6-1
CASSEAGGAYTF
TGTGCCAGCAGTGAGGCAGGGGGCGCCTACACCTTC
>TRBJ1-2|NA|14|NA|TRBV7-2
CASSLAQKNYGYTF
TGTGCCAGCAGCTTAGCACAGAAAAACTATGGCTACACCTTC
>TRBJ2-3|NA|18|TRBD2|TRBV11-2
CATAPLGGGGPITDTQYF
TGTGCCACCGCCCCCCTGGGTGGCGGGGGGCCTATAACAGATACGCAGTATTTT
>TRBJ1-5|once|15|NA|TRBV10-2
CASSEANFDGQPQHF
TGCGCCAGCAGTGAGGCGAATTTTGACGGGCAGCCCCAGCATTTT
>TRBJ1-6|few|15|NA|TRBV6-2/TRBV6-3
CASSYPQGRGSPLHF
TGTGCCAGCAGTTACCCACAGGGAAGAGGTTCACCCCTCCACTTT
>TRBJ1-5|once|14|NA|TRBV18
CASSPDRIHQPQHF
TGTGCCAGCTCACCCGACAGAATACATCAGCCCCAGCATTTT
>TRBJ1-6|NA|17|TRBD1|TRBV5-4
CASSQDNTGTANSPLHF
TGTGCCAGCAGCCAAGATAATACCGGGACAGCCAATTCACCCCTCCACTTT
>TRBJ2-3|NA|16|TRBD1|TRBV24-1
CATSDPGTGPTDTQYF
TGTGCCACCAGTGACCCCGGGACAGGGCCCACAGATACGCAGTATTTT
>TRBJ2-7|NA|15|TRBD2|TRBV25-1
CASSEEQRGKYEQYF
TGTGCCAGCAGTGAAGAGCAGCGGGGAAAGTACGAGCAGTACTTC
>TRBJ1-4|NA|14|NA|TRBV28
CASSLFPSNEKLFF
TGTGCCAGCAGTTTATTCCCATCTAATGAAAAACTGTTTTTT
>TRBJ1-1|once|13|NA|TRBV28
CASRPTGNTEAFF
TGTGCCAGCAGGCCTACGGGGAACACTGAAGCTTTCTTT
>TRBJ2-5|once|14|NA|TRBV6-6
CASTSQGAQETQYF
TGTGCCAGCACCTCCCAAGGGGCGCAAGAGACCCAGTACTTC
>TRBJ2-1|NA|13|NA|TRBV30
CAWSVSDYGEQFF
TGTGCCTGGAGTGTCTCGGACTACGGTGAGCAGTTCTTC
>TRBJ2-7|NA|17|TRBD2|TRBV11-2
CASSLDLNLAGGREQYF
TGTGCCAGCAGCTTAGATCTTAACCTAGCGGGGGGGCGGGAGCAGTACTTC